The clone carrying this T cell receptor (beta chain) was seen only once. Its antigen is currently unknown. The CDR3 is made up of 13 amino acids. Deletions cut 5 bases from V and 9 bases from J, with 19 bases between. In germline, CDR1 is GTSNPN, CDR2 SVGIG (reference sequence). The sample comes from a study of cytomegalovirus exposure and HLA in healthy donors. Study-wide findings and caveats: More clonal expansion characterized HLA-associated TCR beta chains than equally common others in a later analysis. Sequencing had likely introduced a cluster of highly shared sequence variants as an artifact. The study assumed roughly uniform donor sequencing depth for presence/absence analyses.

Vbeta (60) and Jbeta (13) primers were used in the PCR. Methods used by the authors: Approximately 11 million of the roughly 80 million unique TCR beta chains counted in a later analysis were shared. Assay used: immunoSEQ multiplex PCR; TCRdb lists only in-frame clones, some missing. D and trimming were read from the DNA, whereas the V and J calls and clone size are those reported in that table. The table records some 150,000 clones, roughly 85% of them present only once. The sequence came from a woman aged 25-40 years in good health and CMV-seronegative. The sequencing input was PBMCs. V is TRBV30 and J is TRBJ1-1; no clear D. The CDR3 region has the DNA TGTGCCTGGGCCCTAGCGGCCGGGCGGCAAGCTTTCTTT. Its translation: CAWALAAGRQAFF.